The T cell receptor beta chain under discussion was sequenced for a study of T cell responses to AZD1222 COVID-19 vaccine. Study-wide results and caveats: Spike-specific TCR breadth and depth went up after people got two AZD1222 doses. Distributed over spike, vaccine-associated CD4 TCRs predominated at 160-218 and 743-854. Only six or seven AZD1222 recipients tested seropositive at baseline. Targeting of unmutated variant regions was reportedly seen in nearly half of spike-specific TCRs.

The V and J ends lost 0 bases and 8 bases respectively, with 13 bases between them. This CDR3 comprises 14 residues. Germline V gene data show CDR1 as LGHDT and CDR2 as YNNKEL (reference sequence). Here immunoSEQ multiplex PCR was the method, and the copy in TCRdb shows in-frame clones only, minus some. The sample lists about 150,000 clones, around 88% occurring once. To note about this clone: Its matching antigen is unknown.

The TCR sequence derives from an adult in good health. Here the sequenced sample was peripheral blood, taken on day 0 of MenACWY control vaccination. This sequence joins TRBV3-1 (or the pseudogene TRBV3-2) and TRBJ1-2; D is undetermined. The CDR3 reads CASSQEWSQTGYTF. CDR3 DNA: TGTGCCAGCAGCCAAGAATGGAGTCAGACCGGCTACACCTTC.